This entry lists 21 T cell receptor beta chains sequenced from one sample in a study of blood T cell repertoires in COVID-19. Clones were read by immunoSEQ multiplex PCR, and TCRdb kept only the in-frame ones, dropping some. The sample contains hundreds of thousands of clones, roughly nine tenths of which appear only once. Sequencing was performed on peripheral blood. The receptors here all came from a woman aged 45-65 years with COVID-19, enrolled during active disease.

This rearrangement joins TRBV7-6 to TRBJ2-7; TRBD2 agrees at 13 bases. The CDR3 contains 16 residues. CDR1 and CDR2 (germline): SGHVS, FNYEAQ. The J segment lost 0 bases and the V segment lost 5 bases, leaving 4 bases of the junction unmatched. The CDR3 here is CASSPTSGGLSYEQYF. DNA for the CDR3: TGTGCCAGCAGCCCGACTAGCGGGGGGCTCTCCTACGAGCAGTACTTC.

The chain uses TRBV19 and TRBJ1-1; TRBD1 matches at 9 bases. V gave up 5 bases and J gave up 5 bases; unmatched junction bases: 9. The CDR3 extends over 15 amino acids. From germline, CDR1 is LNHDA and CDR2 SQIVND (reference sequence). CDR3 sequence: CASSGLRQGGTEAFF. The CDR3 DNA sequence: TGTGCCAGTAGTGGCTTACGACAGGGGGGGACTGAAGCTTTCTTT.

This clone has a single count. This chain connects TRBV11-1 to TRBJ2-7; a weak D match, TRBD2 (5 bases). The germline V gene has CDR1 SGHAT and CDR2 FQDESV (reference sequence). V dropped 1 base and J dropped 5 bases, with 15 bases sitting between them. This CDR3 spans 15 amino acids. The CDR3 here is CASSLVPSTIHEQYF. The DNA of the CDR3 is TGTGCCAGCAGCTTAGTGCCTAGCACGATCCACGAGCAGTACTTC.

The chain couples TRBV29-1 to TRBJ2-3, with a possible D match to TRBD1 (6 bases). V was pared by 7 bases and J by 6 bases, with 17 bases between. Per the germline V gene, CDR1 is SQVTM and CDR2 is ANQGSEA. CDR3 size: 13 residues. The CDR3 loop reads CSGAGESKDTQYF. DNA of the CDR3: TGCAGCGGCGCAGGGGAGTCTAAGGATACGCAGTATTTT.

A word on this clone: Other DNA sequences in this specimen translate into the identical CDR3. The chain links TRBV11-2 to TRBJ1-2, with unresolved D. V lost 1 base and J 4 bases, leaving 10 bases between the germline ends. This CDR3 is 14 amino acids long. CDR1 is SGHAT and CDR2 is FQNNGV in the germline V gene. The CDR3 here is CASSLGQAGYGYTF. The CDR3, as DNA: TGTGCCAGCAGCTTAGGTCAGGCGGGCTATGGCTACACCTTC.

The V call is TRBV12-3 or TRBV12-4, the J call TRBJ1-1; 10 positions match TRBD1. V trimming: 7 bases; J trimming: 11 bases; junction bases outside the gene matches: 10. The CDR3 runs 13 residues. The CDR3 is CASNHGTGDTAFF. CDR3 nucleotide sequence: TGTGCCAGCAACCACGGGACAGGGGACACGGCTTTCTTT.

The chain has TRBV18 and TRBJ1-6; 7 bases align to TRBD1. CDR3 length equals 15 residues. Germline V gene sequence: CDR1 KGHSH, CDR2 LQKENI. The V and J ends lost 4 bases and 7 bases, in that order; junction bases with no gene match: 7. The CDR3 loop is CASSLRDRSNSPLHF. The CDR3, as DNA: TGTGCCAGCTCACTCCGGGACAGATCGAATTCACCCCTCCACTTT. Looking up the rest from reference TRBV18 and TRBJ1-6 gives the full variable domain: NAGVMQNPRHLVRRRGQEARLRCSPMKGHSHVYWYRQLPEEGLKFMVYLQKENIIDESGMPKERFSAEFPKEGPSILRIQQVVRGDSAAYFCASSLRDRSNSPLHFGNGTRLTVT.

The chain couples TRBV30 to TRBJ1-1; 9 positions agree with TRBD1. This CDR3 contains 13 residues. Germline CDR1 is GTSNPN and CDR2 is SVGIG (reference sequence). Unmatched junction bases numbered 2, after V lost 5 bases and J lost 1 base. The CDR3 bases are TGTGCCTGGGACAGGGGGGCGAACACTGAAGCTTTCTTT. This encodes CAWDRGANTEAFF.

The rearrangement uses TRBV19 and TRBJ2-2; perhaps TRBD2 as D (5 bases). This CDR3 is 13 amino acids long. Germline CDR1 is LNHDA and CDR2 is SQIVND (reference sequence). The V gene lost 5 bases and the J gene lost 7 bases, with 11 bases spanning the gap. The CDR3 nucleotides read TGTGCCAGTAGTCGCAGGAGCGGCGGGGAGCTGTTTTTT. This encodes CASSRRSGGELFF.

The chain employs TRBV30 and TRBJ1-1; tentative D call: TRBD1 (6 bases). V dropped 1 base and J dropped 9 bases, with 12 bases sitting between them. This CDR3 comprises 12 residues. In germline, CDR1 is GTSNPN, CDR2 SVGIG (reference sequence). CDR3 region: CAWSGGPSQAFF. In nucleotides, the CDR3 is TGTGCCTGGAGTGGGGGGCCTAGTCAAGCTTTCTTT.

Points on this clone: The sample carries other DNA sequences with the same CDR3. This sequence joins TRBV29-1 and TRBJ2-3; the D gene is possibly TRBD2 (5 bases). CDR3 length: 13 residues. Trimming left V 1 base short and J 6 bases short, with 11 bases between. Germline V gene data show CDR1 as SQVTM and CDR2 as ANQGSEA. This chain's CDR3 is CSVEGGRRDTQYF. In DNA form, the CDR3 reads TGCAGCGTTGAAGGCGGTAGGAGGGATACGCAGTATTTT.

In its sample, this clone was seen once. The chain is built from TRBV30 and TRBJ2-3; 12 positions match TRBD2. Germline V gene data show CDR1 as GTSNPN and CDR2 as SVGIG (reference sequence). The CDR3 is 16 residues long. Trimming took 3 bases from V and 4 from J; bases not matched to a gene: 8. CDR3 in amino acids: CAWSRLASGGADTQYF. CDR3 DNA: TGTGCCTGGAGCAGACTGGCTAGCGGGGGGGCAGATACGCAGTATTTT.

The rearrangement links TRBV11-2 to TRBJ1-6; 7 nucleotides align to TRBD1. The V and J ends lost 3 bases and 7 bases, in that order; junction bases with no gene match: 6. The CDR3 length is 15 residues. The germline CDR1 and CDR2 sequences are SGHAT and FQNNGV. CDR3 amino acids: CASSLRQGGNSPLHF. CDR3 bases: TGTGCCAGCAGCTTGAGGCAGGGGGGAAATTCACCCCTCCACTTT.

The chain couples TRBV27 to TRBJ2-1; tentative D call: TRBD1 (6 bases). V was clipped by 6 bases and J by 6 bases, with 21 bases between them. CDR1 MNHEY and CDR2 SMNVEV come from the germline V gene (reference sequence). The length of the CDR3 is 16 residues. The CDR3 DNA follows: TGTGCCAGCAGCCCAGCAGGGGTCCCCTACCTCAATGAGCAGTTCTTC. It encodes CASSPAGVPYLNEQFF.

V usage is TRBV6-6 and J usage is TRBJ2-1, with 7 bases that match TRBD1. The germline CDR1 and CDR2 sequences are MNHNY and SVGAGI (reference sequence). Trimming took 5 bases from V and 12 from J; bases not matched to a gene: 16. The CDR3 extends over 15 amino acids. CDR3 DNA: TGTGCCAGCAGTCGGGACAGCCCGTCTCAAGGGGGGCAGTTCTTC. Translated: CASSRDSPSQGGQFF.

CDR3 residues: CASSLNRATLEQYF. CDR3 nucleotides: TGTGCCAGCAGTTTGAACAGGGCTACGTTGGAGCAGTACTTC. The chain links TRBV27 to TRBJ2-7; TRBD1 is a possible D gene (6 bases). This CDR3 is 14 amino acids long. Germline lookup yields CDR1 MNHEY and CDR2 SMNVEV (reference sequence). Trimming stripped 3 bases from V and 7 bases from J, with 16 bases between.

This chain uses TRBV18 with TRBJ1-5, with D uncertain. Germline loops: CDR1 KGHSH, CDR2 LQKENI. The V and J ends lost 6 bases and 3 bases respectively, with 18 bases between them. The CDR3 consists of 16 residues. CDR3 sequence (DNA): TGTGCCAGCTCTCCCGATCCTAACAGTTACAATCAGCCCCAGCATTTT. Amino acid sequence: CASSPDPNSYNQPQHF.

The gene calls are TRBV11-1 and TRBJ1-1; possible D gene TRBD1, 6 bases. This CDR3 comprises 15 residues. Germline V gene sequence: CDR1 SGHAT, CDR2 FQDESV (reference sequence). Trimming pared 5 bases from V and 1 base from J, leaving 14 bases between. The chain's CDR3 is CASSTTSTGNTEAFF. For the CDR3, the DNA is TGTGCCAGCAGCACTACGTCGACAGGGAACACTGAAGCTTTCTTT.

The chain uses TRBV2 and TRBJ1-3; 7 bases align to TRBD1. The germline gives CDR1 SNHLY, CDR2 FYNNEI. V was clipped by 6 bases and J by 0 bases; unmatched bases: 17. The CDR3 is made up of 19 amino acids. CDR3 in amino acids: CASRAGTVQPTLSGNTIYF. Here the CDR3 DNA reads TGTGCCAGCAGAGCCGGGACAGTCCAACCCACCCTCTCTGGAAACACCATATATTTT.

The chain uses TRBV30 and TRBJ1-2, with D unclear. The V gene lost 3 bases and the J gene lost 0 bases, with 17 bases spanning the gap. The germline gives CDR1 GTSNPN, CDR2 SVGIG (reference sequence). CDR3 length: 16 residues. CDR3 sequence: CAWRRRRTPANYGYTF. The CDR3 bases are TGTGCCTGGAGAAGGCGGCGCACCCCCGCTAACTATGGCTACACCTTC.

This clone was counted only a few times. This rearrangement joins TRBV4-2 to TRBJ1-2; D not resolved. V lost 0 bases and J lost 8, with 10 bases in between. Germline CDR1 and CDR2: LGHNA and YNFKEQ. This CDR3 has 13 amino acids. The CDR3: CASSQDPGGGYTF. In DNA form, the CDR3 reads TGTGCCAGCAGCCAAGATCCAGGCGGGGGCTACACCTTC.